The T cell receptor (beta chain) under discussion was sequenced for a study of cytomegalovirus exposure and HLA in healthy donors. Whole-study findings and limits: In a later analysis, HLA-associated TCR beta chains were more clonally expanded than equally common others. Most of the CMV-associated TCR beta chains (in a later analysis) appeared to be HLA-restricted. Follow-up analysis later connected one missense variant in DCLRE1C with trimming of TCR beta V- and J-genes. Some TCR beta chains (roughly 160 of them) were listed as cytomegalovirus-associated.

From germline, CDR1 is ENHRY and CDR2 SYGVKD. V was pared by 8 bases and J by 2 bases, with 6 bases of the junction left unmatched. The CDR3 runs 15 residues. This clone was seen a handful of times. Its target is not known. The PCR had 60 Vbeta and 13 Jbeta primers. Clones were read by immunoSEQ multiplex PCR, and TCRdb kept only the in-frame ones, dropping some. The sample lists 70,000 to 90,000 clones, approximately 71% occurring once. This clonotype was obtained from a man between 40 and 49 years old in good health and CMV-seronegative. The source material was PBMCs. The chain uses TRBV10-3 and TRBJ1-3; TRBD1 aligns across 10 bases. The CDR3 DNA is TGTGCCATCGGATTCGGGACAGGGGCTGGAAACACCATATATTTT. Translated: CAIGFGTGAGNTIYF.